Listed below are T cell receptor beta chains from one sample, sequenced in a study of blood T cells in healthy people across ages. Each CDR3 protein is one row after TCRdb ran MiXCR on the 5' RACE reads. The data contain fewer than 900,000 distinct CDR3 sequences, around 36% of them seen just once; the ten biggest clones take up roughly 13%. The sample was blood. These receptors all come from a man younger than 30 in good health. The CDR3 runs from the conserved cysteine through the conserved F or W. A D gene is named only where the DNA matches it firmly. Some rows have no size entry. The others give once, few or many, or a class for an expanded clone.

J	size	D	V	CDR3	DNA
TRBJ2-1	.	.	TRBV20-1	CSARDREAEQFF	TGCAGTGCTAGAGATAGGGAGGCTGAGCAGTTCTTC
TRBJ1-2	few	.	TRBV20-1	CSASAQGINGYTF	TGCAGTGCTAGTGCCCAGGGAATTAACGGCTACACCTTC
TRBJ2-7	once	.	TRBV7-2	CASSLATAPYNEQYF	TGTGCCAGCAGCTTAGCAACTGCGCCCTACAATGAGCAGTACTTC
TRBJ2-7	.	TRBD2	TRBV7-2	CASSFGAGEIEQYF	TGTGCCAGCAGCTTCGGGGCGGGAGAGATCGAGCAGTACTTC
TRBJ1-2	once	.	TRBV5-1	CASRAGESYGYTF	TGCGCCAGCAGAGCAGGAGAAAGCTATGGCTATACCTTC
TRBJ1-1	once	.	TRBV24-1	CATSDPRADNAEAFF	TGTGCCACCAGTGACCCCCGGGCGGACAACGCTGAAGCTTTCTTT
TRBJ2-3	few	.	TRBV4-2	CASSQPPSGTQYF	TGTGCCAGCAGCCAACCCCCGTCGGGGACGCAGTATTTT
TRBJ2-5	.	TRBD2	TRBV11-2	CASSLDWRGETQYF	TGTGCCAGCAGCTTAGACTGGCGGGGGGAGACCCAGTACTTC
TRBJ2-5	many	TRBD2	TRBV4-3	CASSQTTSEQETQYF	TGCGCCAGCAGCCAAACGACTAGCGAACAAGAGACCCAGTACTTC
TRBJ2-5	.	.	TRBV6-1	CASSEGDGRGTQYF	TGTGCCAGCAGTGAAGGCGATGGGCGGGGGACCCAGTACTTC
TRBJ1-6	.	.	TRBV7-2	CASSPQTGPNSPLHF	TGTGCCAGCAGCCCACAGACAGGCCCAAATTCACCCCTCCACTTT
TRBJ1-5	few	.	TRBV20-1	CSAILFGPRTNQPQHF	TGCAGTGCTATCTTGTTTGGTCCGAGGACCAATCAGCCCCAGCATTTT
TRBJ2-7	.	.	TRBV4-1	CASSQAQDSYDEQYF	TGCGCCAGCAGCCAAGCCCAGGACAGTTACGATGAGCAGTACTTC
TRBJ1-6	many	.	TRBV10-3	CATRQVLDNSPLHF	TGTGCCACGCGACAGGTCTTGGATAATTCACCCCTCCACTTT
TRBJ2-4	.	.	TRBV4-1	CASSQGQGTNIQYF	TGCGCCAGCAGCCAAGGGCAGGGAACGAACATTCAGTACTTC
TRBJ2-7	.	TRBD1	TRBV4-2	CASSPLLDRGSYNEQYF	TGTGCCAGCAGCCCCCTGCTGGACAGGGGTTCCTACAATGAGCAGTACTTC
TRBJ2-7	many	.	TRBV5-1	CASSLGTPGLHEQYF	TGCGCCAGCAGCTTGGGGACCCCTGGACTCCACGAGCAGTACTTC
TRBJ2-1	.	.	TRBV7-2	CASSYTGPSYEQFF	TGTGCCAGCAGCTATACAGGACCCTCCTACGAGCAGTTCTTC
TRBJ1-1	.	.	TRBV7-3	CASSAVGFEGNTEAFF	TGTGCCAGCAGCGCCGTTGGGTTTGAGGGAAACACTGAAGCTTTCTTT
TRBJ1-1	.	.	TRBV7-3	CASSNRLKEAFF	TGTGCCAGCAGCAATCGACTGAAGGAGGCTTTCTTT
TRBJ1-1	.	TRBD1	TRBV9	CASSTGQMNTEAFF	TGTGCCAGCAGCACGGGACAGATGAACACTGAAGCTTTCTTT
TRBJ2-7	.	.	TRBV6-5	CASSYSASGEEQYF	TGTGCCAGCAGTTACTCAGCCTCGGGGGAAGAGCAGTACTTC
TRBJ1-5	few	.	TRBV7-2	CASSLDQSETYSNQPQHF	TGTGCCAGCAGCTTAGATCAGTCAGAAACTTATAGCAATCAGCCCCAGCATTTT
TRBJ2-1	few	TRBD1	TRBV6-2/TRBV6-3	CASTLRDRSTYEQFF	TGTGCCAGCACCTTACGGGACAGATCGACCTACGAGCAGTTCTTC
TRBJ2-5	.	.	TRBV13	CASRRRRLVETQYF	TGTGCCAGCAGAAGACGAAGGCTGGTCGAGACCCAGTACTTC
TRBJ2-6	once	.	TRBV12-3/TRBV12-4	CAGSPKLASGANVLTF	TGTGCCGGCAGTCCCAAACTGGCTTCTGGGGCCAACGTCCTGACTTTC
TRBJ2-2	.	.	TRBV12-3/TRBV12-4	CASTSLGGNTGELFF	TGTGCCAGCACTTCCCTTGGCGGAAACACCGGGGAGCTGTTTTTT
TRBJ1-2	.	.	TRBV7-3	CASSLGSAGGYTF	TGTGCCAGCAGCTTAGGATCCGCAGGTGGCTACACCTTC
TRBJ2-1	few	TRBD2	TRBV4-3	CASSQEGGGAREQFF	TGCGCCAGCAGCCAAGAAGGCGGGGGGGCACGAGAGCAGTTCTTC
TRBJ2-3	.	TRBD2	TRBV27	CASSVLAGGTDTQYF	TGTGCCAGCAGCGTACTAGCGGGGGGAACAGATACGCAGTATTTT
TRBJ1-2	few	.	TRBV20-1	CSASRIRDYGYTF	TGCAGTGCGTCGAGAATTCGGGATTATGGCTACACCTTC
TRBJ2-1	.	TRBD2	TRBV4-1	CASSQDLGTSGSNEQFF	TGCGCCAGCAGCCAAGATCTCGGGACTAGCGGGAGCAATGAGCAGTTCTTC
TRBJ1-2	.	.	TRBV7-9	CASSPPTGHYGHTF	TGTGCCAGCAGCCCCCCGACAGGACACTATGGCCACACCTTC
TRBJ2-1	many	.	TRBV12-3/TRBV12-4	CASSLPQGYNEQFF	TGTGCCAGCAGTTTACCTCAGGGATACAATGAGCAGTTCTTC
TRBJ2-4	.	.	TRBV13	CASSPQGGAGNIQYF	TGTGCCAGCAGCCCCCAAGGAGGGGCGGGCAACATTCAGTACTTC
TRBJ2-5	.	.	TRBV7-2	CASSHGQRQETQYF	TGTGCCAGCAGCCACGGACAGCGCCAAGAGACCCAGTACTTC
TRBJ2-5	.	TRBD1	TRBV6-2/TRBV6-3	CASISGGTYNEQYF	TGTGCCAGCATCTCAGGGGGAACCTACAATGAGCAGTACTTC
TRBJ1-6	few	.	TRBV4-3	CASSQEASSYNSPLHF	TGCGCCAGCAGCCAAGAGGCTAGCTCCTATAATTCACCCCTCCACTTT
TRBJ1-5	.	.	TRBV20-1	CSARGGRGGQPQHF	TGCAGTGCTAGAGGAGGCAGGGGCGGACAGCCCCAGCATTTT
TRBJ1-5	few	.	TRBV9	CASSVAVNQPQHF	TGTGCCAGCAGCGTGGCCGTCAATCAGCCCCAGCATTTT
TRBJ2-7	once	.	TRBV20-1	CSAGDRIRQYF	TGCAGTGCGGGAGACAGGATTAGGCAGTACTTC
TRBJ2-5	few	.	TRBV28	CASSFGLAQETQYF	TGTGCCAGCAGTTTCGGGCTGGCTCAAGAGACCCAGTACTTC
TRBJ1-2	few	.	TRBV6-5	CASSYSLRGVDYGYTF	TGTGCCAGCAGTTACTCATTAAGGGGGGTGGACTATGGCTACACCTTC
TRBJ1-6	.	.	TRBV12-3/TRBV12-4	CASSPLYEGSPLHF	TGTGCCAGCAGTCCGCTTTACGAAGGTTCACCCCTCCACTTT
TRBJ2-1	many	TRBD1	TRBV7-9	CATSPRDRAYNEQFF	TGTGCCACCTCCCCCCGGGACAGAGCTTACAATGAGCAGTTCTTC
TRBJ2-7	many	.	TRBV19	CASSMAASISYEQYF	TGTGCCAGTAGTATGGCGGCCAGCATCTCCTACGAGCAGTACTTC
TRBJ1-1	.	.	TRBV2	CASRGGPDTEAFF	TGTGCCAGCAGGGGGGGGCCTGACACTGAAGCTTTCTTT
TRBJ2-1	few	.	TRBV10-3	CAISESSGDPEQFF	TGTGCCATCAGTGAGTCTTCCGGGGACCCTGAGCAGTTCTTC
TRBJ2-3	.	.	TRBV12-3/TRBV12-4	CASSRDGLDTQYF	TGTGCCAGCAGTCGGGACGGATTGGATACGCAGTATTTT
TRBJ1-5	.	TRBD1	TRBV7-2	CASSVLTGGDQRQHF	TGTGCCAGCAGCGTATTAACAGGGGGAGATCAGCGCCAGCATTTT